A single TCR beta chain is shown here with its context. Produced via immunoSEQ multiplex PCR; TCRdb's table is partial and in-frame only. The data hold approximately 40,000 clones, with about 82% observed a single time. This record comes from a study of lymphopenia after photon versus proton radiotherapy. V trimming: 0 bases; J trimming: 2 bases; junction bases outside the gene matches: 3. CDR3 length equals 15 residues. Germline V gives CDR1 SGHRS, CDR2 YFSETQ. The material was peripheral blood, obtained from a patient treated with proton-based radiotherapy. The receptor was derived from a woman aged 65 to 85 with pancreatic cancer. Some clones in this sample may be carry-over from other donors' samples. V usage is TRBV5-1 and J usage is TRBJ2-3, with TRBD1 identical over 7 bases. CDR3 sequence reads: CASSLEGQYTDTQYF. The CDR3 DNA reads as TGCGCCAGCAGCTTGGAGGGACAGTACACAGATACGCAGTATTTT.